The T cell receptor (beta chain) under discussion was sequenced for a study of blood T cell repertoires in COVID-19. Overall study: Collection of acute and convalescent COVID-19 samples took place in the United States, Italy and Spain. PBMCs, B-cell-depleted T cells, or T cells provided the cDNA or gDNA that made up the material.

Germline V gene sequence: CDR1 MNHEY, CDR2 SVGAGI. Trimming removed 2 bases from V and 10 bases from J, with 9 bases in between. The CDR3 consists of 13 residues. Methods used by the authors: Amplification of reference gene primers was used by the study to estimate nucleated cell counts. Sequencing was performed with immunoSEQ multiplex PCR; in TCRdb, only in-frame clones are kept and a portion is missing. V and J calls and clone size come straight from that table; D and trimming were deduced from the DNA. Of some 29,000 clones detected, about nine tenths appear once; the ten largest clones hold over 0.95%.

Sequencing used peripheral blood. The V call is TRBV6-5, the J call TRBJ1-6; D gene uncertain. The clonotype originates from a man aged 70-80 years with active or convalescent COVID-19. As DNA, the CDR3 is TGTGCCAGCAGTTACGAACAGTACTCACCCCTCCACTTT. This gives the protein CASSYEQYSPLHF.